The source of this T cell receptor beta chain is a study of OX40 agonist ivuxolimab in advanced cancers. Baseline was the first blood sampling point, followed by cycle 4 day 1 and cycle 7 day 1. Whole-study findings and limits: At 0.1 to 3.0 mg/kg, clonal expansion of CD4+ and CD8+ blood T cells had occurred by week 6.

The CDR3 covers 14 residues. Germline values: CDR1 SEHNR, CDR2 FQNEAQ (reference sequence). Assay used: immunoSEQ multiplex PCR; TCRdb lists only in-frame clones, some missing. The table has approximately 87,000 clones, 88% seen once; the top ten hold roughly 4%. On this clone itself: What it recognizes is unknown.

The specimen was CD4+ or CD8+ T cells sorted from blood, collected in a trial of the OX40 agonist ivuxolimab. The chain couples TRBV7-9 to TRBJ2-1; 11 bases fit TRBD2. The origin of this receptor is an adult with an advanced solid tumor such as melanoma, head and neck, liver or kidney cancer. The chain's CDR3 is CTGTSGSSYNEQFF. The CDR3 DNA sequence: TGTACTGGGACTAGCGGATCCTCCTACAATGAGCAGTTCTTC.